One and the same sample provided the 11 T cell receptor beta chains below, sequenced in a study of T cells in Graves' hyperthyroidism and ophthalmopathy. From RNA transcripts, TCR beta CDR3 regions were amplified. HTBI primers were used for first-round RT-PCR of the TCR CDR3. TCRdb reanalysed the multiplex PCR reads using MiXCR and keeps one entry per CDR3 protein. The sample has under 250,000 distinct CDR3 sequences, about a sixth seen once; the top ten hold around 52%. The sequencing input was blood. The receptors derive from a woman in her forties or fifties with Graves' hyperthyroidism.

This clonotype was found a few times. The chain uses TRBV7-9 and TRBJ1-5, with 7 bases aligning to TRBD1. The trim removed 1 base at V and 2 bases at J, leaving 8 bases unmatched. The CDR3 covers 17 residues. Germline-derived CDR1 and CDR2 are SEHNR and FQNEAQ (reference sequence). The CDR3 protein is CASSLGTGGNGNQPQHF. The CDR3 DNA is TGTGCCAGCAGCTTAGGGACAGGCGGTAATGGCAATCAGCCCCAGCATTTT.

This clonotype appeared a few times. The J gene is TRBJ2-5, the V gene TRBV12-5, with D unresolved. Germline V gene sequence: CDR1 LGHNT, CDR2 FRNRAP. Trimming took off 2 bases at V and 1 base at J, with 8 bases between the two ends. This CDR3 contains 14 residues. CDR3 sequence (DNA): TGTGCTAGTGGTTTGAGCAGGCTCCAAGAGACCCAGTACTTC. Its translation: CASGLSRLQETQYF.

This clonotype was seen ten or more times. The chain uses TRBV6-1 and TRBJ1-2; 7 nucleotides line up with TRBD1. Germline CDR1 and CDR2: MNHNS and SASEGT. CDR3 length: 11 amino acids. J was trimmed by 7 bases and V by 5 bases; bases with no gene match: 1. The CDR3 sequence is CASSNRGGYTF. The DNA for the CDR3 is TGTGCCAGCAGTAACAGGGGTGGCTACACCTTC.

This clonotype was detected many times. The rearrangement joins TRBV7-3 to TRBJ2-3, with D possibly matching TRBD2 (7 bases). Germline V gene data show CDR1 as SGHTA and CDR2 as FQGTGA. This CDR3 contains 15 residues. V lost 5 bases and J lost 3, with 15 bases in between. The DNA for the CDR3 is TGTGCCAGCAGCAAACAGGGAGGGGGTACAGATACGCAGTATTTT. Translation gives CASSKQGGGTDTQYF. The full variable domain, in which reference TRBV7-3 and TRBJ2-3 provide the parts outside the CDR3, is GAGVSQTPSNKVTEKGKYVELRCDPISGHTALYWYRQSLGQGPEFLIYFQGTGAADDSGLPNDRFFAVRPEGSVSTLKIQRTERGDSAVYLCASSKQGGGTDTQYFGPGTRLTVL.

The rearrangement joins TRBV19 to TRBJ1-2, with D perhaps TRBD1 (6 bases). CDR3 length: 14 residues. Germline-derived CDR1 and CDR2 are LNHDA and SQIVND (reference sequence). V lost 6 bases and J 4 bases, leaving 15 bases between the germline ends. The CDR3 nucleotides are TGTGCCAGTAGAGTAGGGACAAAGGGCTATGGCTACACCTTC. Residues: CASRVGTKGYGYTF. Full variable domain (rest looked up from reference TRBV19 and TRBJ1-2): DGGITQSPKYLFRKEGQNVTLSCEQNLNHDAMYWYRQDPGQGLRLIYYSQIVNDFQKGDIAEGYSVSREKKESFPLTVTSAQKNPTAFYLCASRVGTKGYGYTFGSGTRLTVV.

This clonotype was detected ten times or more. The chain couples TRBV7-8 to TRBJ1-2; the D gene is possibly TRBD1 (5 bases). This CDR3 has 15 residues. Germline V lookup: CDR1 SGHVS, CDR2 FQNEAQ. Between the trimmed V and J ends, which lost 2 bases and 4 bases, there was a span of 14 bases. CDR3 protein: CASSLQGRTFYGYTF. CDR3 bases: TGTGCCAGCAGCTTACAGGGACGGACCTTCTATGGCTACACCTTC.

This clonotype was counted at least ten times. The chain is built from TRBV28 and TRBJ2-6; weak D call: TRBD1 (5 bases). The CDR3 length is 17 residues. Per germline, CDR1 MDHEN and CDR2 SYDVKM. Deletions cut 3 bases from V and 2 bases from J, with 14 bases between. CDR3 bases: TGTGCCAGCAGTTTTATAGGGGAAATAACTGGGGCCAACGTCCTGACTTTC. It translates to CASSFIGEITGANVLTF.

This clonotype was counted between two and nine times. The chain joins TRBV20-1 to TRBJ2-3, with D maybe TRBD1 (5 bases). V shed 0 bases and J shed 5 bases, with 12 bases lying between them. The CDR3 has 14 amino acids. Germline lookup yields CDR1 DFQATT and CDR2 SNEGSKA (reference sequence). CDR3 region: CSARDPDSQDTQYF. The CDR3 nucleotides are TGCAGTGCTAGAGACCCTGACAGCCAAGATACGCAGTATTTT.

This clonotype was counted a few times. The chain recombines TRBV7-6 with TRBJ2-2; D not certain. Germline V gene data show CDR1 as SGHVS and CDR2 as FNYEAQ. Trimming removed 1 base at V and 2 bases at J, with 11 bases between. The CDR3 length is 16 residues. The CDR3: CASSLEQSLNTGELFF. As DNA, the CDR3 is TGTGCCAGCAGCTTAGAACAGAGTCTTAACACCGGGGAGCTGTTTTTT.

This chain joins TRBV20-1 and TRBJ2-2, with 13 positions matching TRBD2. Germline CDR1 DFQATT, CDR2 SNEGSKA (reference sequence). The CDR3 has 17 amino acids. Trimming took 4 bases from V and 5 from J; bases not matched to a gene: 10. The CDR3 DNA is TGCAGTGCTATCGGACTAGCGGGAGTAAGGTGGACCGGGGAGCTGTTTTTT. This sequence encodes CSAIGLAGVRWTGELFF.

This clonotype has a count of ten or more. The V gene is TRBV5-1, the J gene TRBJ2-3, with TRBD2 matching over 13 bases. V was pared by 0 bases and J by 5 bases, with 3 bases of the junction left unmatched. Germline V lookup: CDR1 SGHRS, CDR2 YFSETQ. The CDR3 runs 16 residues. CDR3 DNA sequence: TGCGCCAGCAGCTTGGGACTAGCGGGAGGAGAAGATACGCAGTATTTT. Translating gives CASSLGLAGGEDTQYF.